This T cell receptor (beta chain) derives from a study of T-cell reconstitution after alpha-beta-depleted transplantation in children. Study-level points and caveats: A year had passed since transplant, and T-cell counts and diversity by then came mostly from newly produced T cells.

The CDR3 is 15 residues long. V shed 2 bases and J 10 bases; nucleotides not matched to a gene: 9. As it was prepared, the TCRbeta library received unique molecular identifiers. TCRdb independently ran MiXCR on the PCR reads; one entry per CDR3 protein. The sample lists approximately 630,000 distinct CDR3 sequences; around 13% were seen once. This clonotype was counted at least ten times. The antigen is unknown. The sequence derives from a girl aged 2 to 9 with congenital amegakaryocytic thrombocytopenia, due to receive a stem cell transplant. The sequences come from PBMCs, collected before TCRalphabeta/CD19-depleted stem cell transplant. This rearrangement joins TRBV12-3 or TRBV12-4 to TRBJ2-1; 9 nucleotides line up with TRBD2. DNA of the CDR3: TGTGCCAGCAGTTTACAAGCGGGAGGCTTCGGGGAGCAGTTCTTC. It encodes CASSLQAGGFGEQFF.